The source of this T cell receptor beta chain is a study of CD8+ T cells in alopecia areata. RNA extraction and reverse transcription yielded cDNA as sequencing template. Sequenced by immunoSEQ multiplex PCR; TCRdb stores in-frame clones only, minus some. The sample contains some 210,000 clones, 66% of which appear only once. This CDR3 has 17 residues. V was pared by 0 bases and J by 1 base, with 15 bases between. CDR1 is SGHTA and CDR2 is FQGNSA in the germline V gene. This sample's treatment: oral pan-JAK inhibitor, 5-10 mg twice daily. This specimen consisted of CD4+ T cells sorted from blood, obtained around week 44, from a patient treated with tofacitinib. The receptor's source is a human donor with alopecia areata. V usage is TRBV7-2 and J usage is TRBJ1-2, with a tentative D call TRBD1 (5 bases). DNA for the CDR3: TGTGCCAGCAGCTTAGCGCTAAGAGGGGAGCGTAACTATGGCTACACCTTC. As protein: CASSLALRGERNYGYTF.